One and the same sample provided the 25 T cell receptor beta chains below, sequenced in a study of T cells in women clearing cervical HPV infection. Some clones are missing from TCRdb's copy, which holds only in-frame ones; the method was immunoSEQ multiplex PCR. The sample has about 37,000 clones; the top ten hold approximately 1.5%. The specimen sequenced was blood buffy coat. The source of these receptors is a woman aged 18-70 years with a cervical HPV16 infection that either progressed to CIN3+ or cleared (not recorded which).

In the case of this clone: The CDR3 end is not reached by the read, which stops 3 residues before it; the germline J gene fills it in. Other DNA sequences of this sample code for an identical CDR3. The chain is built from TRBV2 and TRBJ2-5; 13 positions agree with TRBD2. Germline assignment: CDR1 SNHLY and CDR2 FYNNEI. The CDR3 is 16 residues long. Trimming took 6 bases from V and 4 from J; bases not matched to a gene: 8. This CDR3 is CASRPGTSGMGETQYF. The sequenced part of the CDR3 DNA is TGTGCCAGCAGACCCGGGACTAGCGGGATGGGAGAGACC.

Turning to this clone: The read terminates 3 residues before the CDR3 end, so the remaining end is supplied by the germline J gene. The V and J genes are TRBV5-1 and TRBJ2-6; D not resolved. Trimming stripped 4 bases from V and 0 bases from J, with 5 bases between. CDR3 length equals 14 residues. Germline V gives CDR1 SGHRS, CDR2 YFSETQ. The sequenced CDR3 bases are TGCGCCAGCAGCCTTTACTCTGGGGCCAACGTC. Residues: CASSLYSGANV. The entire CDR3 reads CASSLYSGANVLTF.

Turning to this clone: Read data end 3 residues before the CDR3 end; the end is taken from the germline J gene. The rearrangement links TRBV20-1 to TRBJ2-3, with 10 bases fitting TRBD2. The CDR3 spans 14 residues. Germline CDR1 DFQATT, CDR2 SNEGSKA (reference sequence). V was clipped by 3 bases and J by 4 bases; unmatched bases: 4. The DNA read from the CDR3 is TGCAGTGCTAGTCTAGCGGGAGCGGCAGATACG. Its protein product is CSASLAGAADT. The complete CDR3 sequence is CSASLAGAADTQYF.

As for this clone: The sequenced fragment ends 3 residues before the CDR3 boundary, so the rest is inferred from the germline J gene. The chain employs TRBV20-1 and TRBJ2-3; TRBD1 might be the D (6 bases). V was clipped by 0 bases and J by 4 bases, with 14 bases between them. Germline V gene data show CDR1 as DFQATT and CDR2 as SNEGSKA (reference sequence). CDR3 length: 15 residues. The CDR3 protein is CSARDRTGWADTQYF. The CDR3 bases that were read are TGCAGTGCTAGAGATCGTACAGGGTGGGCAGATACG.

On this clone: Coverage ceases 3 residues before the CDR3 finishes, and the germline J gene fills in the end. The chain employs TRBV7-2 and TRBJ2-2; 10 bases match TRBD2. The germline CDR1 and CDR2 sequences are SGHTA and FQGNSA. V shed 2 bases and J 7 bases; nucleotides not matched to a gene: 4. The CDR3 totals 15 residues. The CDR3 spells CASSLSGRDNGELFF. The covered CDR3 bases are TGTGCCAGCAGCTTAAGCGGGAGGGATAACGGGGAG.

The CDR3 loop is CASSDSGGADDEQYF. The part of the CDR3 DNA that was read is TGTGCCAGTAGTGATAGCGGGGGGGCCGACGACGAG. The chain employs TRBV19 and TRBJ2-7, with 11 bases lining up with TRBD2. The DNA ends 3 residues before the CDR3 does, and the rest of the CDR3 is filled in from the germline J gene. The CDR3 sequence is 15 residues long. Trimming took 5 bases from V and 5 from J; bases not matched to a gene: 8. The germline V gene has CDR1 LNHDA and CDR2 SQIVND (reference sequence).

Notes on this clone: The missing CDR3 end, 3 residues past where the read stops, is filled in from the germline J gene. This sequence joins TRBV18 and TRBJ2-7; 8 bases map to TRBD1. Trimming took 6 bases from V and 4 from J; bases not matched to a gene: 14. Germline-derived CDR1 and CDR2 are KGHSH and LQKENI. This CDR3 spans 16 amino acids. CDR3 bases read: TGTGCCAGCTCCCGCGGTCCGGGGACAGGTTTATACGAG. Its protein product is CASSRGPGTGLYE. Given in full, the CDR3 is CASSRGPGTGLYEQYF.

As concerns this clone: The read terminates 3 residues before the CDR3 end, so the remaining end is supplied by the germline J gene. The chain is built from TRBV5-6 and TRBJ1-3, with D unresolved. Germline CDR1 SGHDT, CDR2 YYEEEE. The CDR3 is 14 residues long. The CDR3 spells CASSYGLAGENIYF. CDR3 DNA (partial): TGTGCCAGCAGCTACGGACTAGCGGGAGAAAAT.

Points on this clone: The DNA ends 3 residues before the CDR3 does, and the rest of the CDR3 is filled in from the germline J gene. The V and J genes are TRBV5-1 and TRBJ2-3, with TRBD1 matching over 9 bases. V shed 2 bases, J shed 4 bases, and the junction held 5 bases outside the gene matches. Germline V lookup: CDR1 SGHRS, CDR2 YFSETQ. The length of the CDR3 is 15 residues. CDR3 bases read: TGCGCCAGCAGCTTAACAGGGGGCGAGGCAGATACG. Residues: CASSLTGGEADT. The entire CDR3 protein is CASSLTGGEADTQYF.

CDR3 DNA (partial): TGTGCCAGCAGCCTACAGGGTGGAGAGACC. Amino acids: CASSLQGGET. The CDR3, in full, reads CASSLQGGETQYF. The chain joins TRBV2 to TRBJ2-5; TRBD1 might be the D (6 bases). From the germline J gene comes the end of the CDR3, since the read stops 3 residues before it. This CDR3 is built from 13 residues. Trimming left V 6 bases short and J 4 bases short, with 12 bases between. In germline, CDR1 is SNHLY, CDR2 FYNNEI.

Turning to this clone: The CDR3 end is not reached by the read, which stops 3 residues before it; the germline J gene fills it in. The chain carries TRBV11-2 and TRBJ2-7; 14 bases agree with TRBD2. With 6 bases clipped from V and 6 bases from J, the junction kept 7 bases outside the gene matches. Germline CDR1 reads SGHAT; CDR2 reads FQNNGV. The CDR3 has 15 residues. The CDR3 spells CASRALGLAGAEQYF. The covered CDR3 bases are TGTGCCAGCAGGGCCCTGGGACTAGCGGGAGCCGAG.

A word on this clone: The CDR3 extends 3 residues past the end of the read, so its final part is completed from the germline J gene. This chain links TRBV7-8 with TRBJ2-1, with 9 nucleotides matching TRBD1. V shed 0 bases, J shed 1 base, and the junction held 4 bases outside the gene matches. Germline V CDR1 and CDR2: SGHVS, FQNEAQ. The CDR3 is 17 amino acids. The CDR3 DNA, read in part, is TGTGCCAGCAGCTTAGCGTCCGGGACAGGGTCCTACAATGAG. Amino acids: CASSLASGTGSYNE. The full CDR3 protein is CASSLASGTGSYNEQFF.

Points on this clone: Read coverage stops 3 residues before the CDR3 terminus; the germline J gene supplies the remainder. The chain joins TRBV6-1 to TRBJ1-3, with unresolved D. The germline CDR1 and CDR2 sequences are MNHNS and SASEGT. This CDR3 contains 15 residues. The V end lost 1 base, the J end lost 4 bases, and 11 bases lay between the germline ends. CDR3 DNA, as far as it was read: TGTGCCAGCAGTGAAGGCCAGTCGCCGGGAAACACC. It is translated as CASSEGQSPGNT. The CDR3 in full is CASSEGQSPGNTIYF.

As to this clone: The read is 3 residues too short to cover the CDR3 end, so that end is filled in from the germline J gene. The chain combines TRBV2 with TRBJ1-2; D call uncertain. Germline V gene sequence: CDR1 SNHLY, CDR2 FYNNEI. CDR3 size: 12 residues. V lost 4 bases and J 4 bases, leaving 7 bases between the germline ends. The CDR3 bases that were read are TGTGCCAGCAGTGCACAGAGCTATGGC. It codes for CASSAQSYG. The full CDR3 protein is CASSAQSYGYTF.

With respect to this clone: Sequencing ends 3 residues short of the CDR3 end; the germline J gene provides the rest. The V and J genes are TRBV10-3 and TRBJ1-6; 7 bases align to TRBD1. This CDR3 region has 16 residues. Per germline, CDR1 ENHRY and CDR2 SYGVKD. The trim removed 4 bases at V and 7 bases at J, leaving 10 bases unmatched. The covered CDR3 bases are TGTGCCATCAGTGTCTCCGGGGAGGGGGCGAATTCACCC. Protein sequence: CAISVSGEGANSP. The whole CDR3 is CAISVSGEGANSPLHF.

Worth noting for this clone: The DNA ends 3 residues before the CDR3 does, and the rest of the CDR3 is filled in from the germline J gene. The chain has TRBV20-1 and TRBJ1-2; 9 nucleotides agree with TRBD1. The CDR3 has 14 amino acids. V lost 5 bases, J lost 3 bases, and 7 bases stayed unmatched. The germline CDR1 and CDR2 sequences are DFQATT and SNEGSKA (reference sequence). The sequenced part of the CDR3 DNA is TGCAGTGCTGGGGGGACAGGGTCTTACTATGGC. Protein sequence: CSAGGTGSYYG. The full CDR3 protein reads CSAGGTGSYYGYTF.

Turning to this clone: The missing CDR3 end, 3 residues past where the read stops, is filled in from the germline J gene. This sequence joins TRBV7-8 and TRBJ2-7; perhaps TRBD2 as D (6 bases). This CDR3 has 14 residues. Trimming pared 6 bases from V and 1 base from J, leaving 13 bases between. Germline V gene sequence: CDR1 SGHVS, CDR2 FQNEAQ. CDR3 region: CASSLTRWSYEQYF. The DNA read from the CDR3 is TGTGCCAGCAGTCTGACTAGATGGTCCTACGAG.

As regards this clone: Read sequence stops 3 residues before the CDR3 end, and the germline J gene provides the missing end. This chain uses TRBV7-2 with TRBJ2-5; 8 nucleotides match TRBD1. Germline CDR1 is SGHTA and CDR2 is FQGNSA. V dropped 5 bases and J dropped 4; count of bases not matched to a gene: 3. CDR3 size: 13 residues. Incomplete CDR3 DNA: TGTGCCAGCAGCAACACAGGGGGAGAGACC. Translation gives CASSNTGGET. The full-length CDR3 reads as CASSNTGGETQYF.

Turning to this clone: The read ends 3 residues early relative to the CDR3; the germline J gene fills the gap. The chain carries TRBV7-9 and TRBJ2-7, with 7 nucleotides matching TRBD1. From germline, CDR1 is SEHNR and CDR2 FQNEAQ (reference sequence). V dropped 3 bases and J dropped 6; count of bases not matched to a gene: 11. The CDR3 has 15 residues. CDR3 bases read: TGTGCCAGCAGCTTCAGACAGGGCCCTTTCGCCGAG. Translated, it gives CASSFRQGPFAE. The CDR3 in its entirety is CASSFRQGPFAEQYF.

About this clone: The read ends 3 residues shy of where the CDR3 ends; the end is completed using the germline J gene. The same CDR3 arises from other DNA sequences in this sample as well. The chain couples TRBV11-2 to TRBJ1-6; 7 bases match TRBD1. CDR1 and CDR2 (germline): SGHAT, FQNNGV. The CDR3 consists of 14 residues. The ends lost 0 bases at V and 10 bases at J; junction bases unmatched: 3. CDR3 amino acids: CASSLDPGGSPLHF. The sequenced part of the CDR3 DNA is TGTGCCAGCAGCTTAGATCCAGGGGGATCACCC.

Turning to this clone: The sequenced fragment ends 3 residues before the CDR3 boundary, so the rest is inferred from the germline J gene. The V gene is TRBV11-2, the J gene TRBJ1-1; possibly TRBD1 for D (6 bases). Germline V gene data show CDR1 as SGHAT and CDR2 as FQNNGV. The CDR3 covers 13 residues. V was trimmed by 4 bases and J by 4 bases, leaving 10 bases between them. CDR3: CASSSARGTEAFF. The DNA read from the CDR3 is TGTGCCAGCAGCTCGGCCAGGGGCACTGAA.

Remarks on this clone: The read gets to within 3 residues of the CDR3 end, and the germline J gene fills in the rest. The chain carries TRBV11-1 and TRBJ2-3; 7 nucleotides agree with TRBD1. This CDR3 has 14 residues. CDR1 is SGHAT and CDR2 is FQDESV in the germline V gene (reference sequence). The CDR3 sequence is CASSRTGLGETQYF. Partial CDR3 DNA: TGTGCCAGCAGCCGGACAGGTTTGGGAGAGACG.

The CDR3 spells CASSFTGALSYEQYF. The covered CDR3 bases are TGTGCCAGCAGCTTCACAGGGGCCCTCTCCTACGAG. The chain has TRBV7-2 and TRBJ2-7; 7 bases are a match to TRBD1. The read falls 3 residues short of the CDR3 end, and the missing part is taken from the germline J gene. This CDR3 has 15 amino acids. V lost 3 bases, J lost 0 bases, and 5 bases stayed unmatched. CDR1 is SGHTA, CDR2 FQGNSA, per germline.

About this clone: The read comes to an end 3 residues before the CDR3 does, leaving the germline J gene to fill in the end. This rearrangement joins TRBV5-1 to TRBJ2-3; 8 positions match TRBD2. The V gene's germline CDR1 is SGHRS and CDR2 YFSETQ. The CDR3 totals 17 residues. J gave up 1 base and V 0 bases, and 7 bases lay outside the gene matches. The covered CDR3 bases are TGCGCCAGCAGCTTGGGTCCCGCGGGGGGACGCACAGATACG. It translates to CASSLGPAGGRTDT. The full CDR3 protein reads CASSLGPAGGRTDTQYF.

About this clone: Coverage ceases 3 residues before the CDR3 finishes, and the germline J gene fills in the end. The chain joins TRBV19 to TRBJ2-2; 7 positions agree with TRBD2. Germline V CDR1 and CDR2: LNHDA, SQIVND (reference sequence). The CDR3 has 14 amino acids. The CDR3 sequence: CASSKDGGNEKLFF. The sequenced part of the CDR3 DNA is TGTGCCAGTAGTAAAGACGGGGGGAATGAAAAG.